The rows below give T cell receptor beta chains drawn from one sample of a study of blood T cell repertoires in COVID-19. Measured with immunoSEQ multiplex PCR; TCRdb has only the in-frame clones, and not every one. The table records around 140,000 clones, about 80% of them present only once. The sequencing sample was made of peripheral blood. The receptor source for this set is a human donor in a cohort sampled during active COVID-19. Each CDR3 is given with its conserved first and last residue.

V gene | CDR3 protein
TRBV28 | CASSLWTGSGNTIYF
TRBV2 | CASSERTSGTYEQYF
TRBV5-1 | CASSEGAYEQYF
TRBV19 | CASSLLGGGNQPQHF
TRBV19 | CASSIAGSTDTQYF
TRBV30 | CASGTGGLEPQHF
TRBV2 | CASSVRLSSSGAPSGETQYF
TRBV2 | CASSRTSGGYEQYF
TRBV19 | CASSMRREGRDEQFF
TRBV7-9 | CASSRTGGNYGYTF
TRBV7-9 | CASSLVLAGSTDTQYF
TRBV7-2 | CASSLGGPTNYGYTF
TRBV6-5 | CATKTGGNEDTQYF
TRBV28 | CASSPTSDGGYEQYF
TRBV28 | CASSRLRTSSYEQYF
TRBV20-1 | CSASWLTGDYGYTF
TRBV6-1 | CASSEILNSGTQYF
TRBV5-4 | CASSFVMSGGGKEQFF
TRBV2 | CASSAGPRGEKLFF
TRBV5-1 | CASSSPFPSTLRNTDTQYF
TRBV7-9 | CASSRLGLASTDTQYF
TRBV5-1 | CASSPPGRTYEQYF
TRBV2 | CASSEWQNNSPLHF
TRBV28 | CASMAQNIQYF
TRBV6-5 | CASSYRPQENEKLFF
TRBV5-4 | CASSWGTSDEQFF
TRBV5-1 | CASSLERSYNEQFF
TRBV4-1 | CASSQTSDETQYF
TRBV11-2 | CASSLAIAPGQETQYF
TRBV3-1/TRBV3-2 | CASSPGLASTGELFF
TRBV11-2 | CASSLMGATDTQYF
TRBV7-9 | CASSLARGQGANTGELFF
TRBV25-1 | CASTGGLETQYF
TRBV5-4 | CASSSQGEESPLHF
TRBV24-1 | CATSDYRGTGELFF
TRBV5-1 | CASNRQGGSYEQYF
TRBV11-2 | CASSLSSGNTGELFF
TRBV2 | CASSDATSYNEQFF
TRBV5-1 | CASSEPHTGELFF
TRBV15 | CATSRDVAGDGDTQYF
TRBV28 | CASRVQGSSQPQHF
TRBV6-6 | CASTDPGAGAYEQYF
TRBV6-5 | CASSHRASGLNEQFF
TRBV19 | CASSIDRDRVFYGYTF
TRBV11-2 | CASSPHTSGDNEQFF
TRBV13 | CASSSQNYNTEAFF
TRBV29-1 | CSVEGTGSYNEQFF
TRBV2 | CASSGGTGGGETQYF
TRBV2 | CARSRDISGNTIYF
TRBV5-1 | CASSLDPGSEFF
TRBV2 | CASSESQGIPGANVLTF
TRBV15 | CATSPRQGTYRNTEAFF
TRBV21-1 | CARRGTGDGEQYF
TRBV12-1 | CASSSAGYQETQYF
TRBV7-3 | CASSYTGNSGANVLTF
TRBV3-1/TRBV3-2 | CASSQEGDTGELFF
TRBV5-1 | CASSYGGERDTEAFF